This paragraph covers one T cell receptor beta chain sequence. This specimen belongs to a study of CD8 T cells in Susac syndrome. With random hexamers, 0.5 to 1 ug RNA was reverse transcribed. With immunoSEQ multiplex PCR, TCR beta CDR3 was amplified across 54 Vbeta and 13 Jbeta. TCRdb passed the immunoSEQ multiplex PCR reads through MiXCR, listing each CDR3 protein once. The sample yields roughly 120,000 distinct CDR3 sequences, more than 80% seen once. The sequence came from a human donor with multiple sclerosis. The material sequenced was CD8+ T cells from PBMCs.

The CDR3 reads CASSGQRGGRDTQYF. In DNA, the CDR3 is TGTGCCAGCAGCGGCCAGCGGGGGGGCCGGGATACGCAGTATTTT. This chain links TRBV11-2 with TRBJ2-3; 10 bases fit TRBD2. Germline lookup yields CDR1 SGHAT and CDR2 FQNNGV. The CDR3 has 15 residues. Trimming took 5 bases from V and 6 from J; bases not matched to a gene: 8.